This T cell receptor (beta chain) comes out of a study of T-cell memory formation after mild COVID-19. Study-wide results and limits: Later expanders leaned toward CD4+, whereas clones contracting from day 15 to 85 were balanced CD4/CD8. The second-wave clones peaking on day 37 were not confirmed as SARS-CoV-2-specific.

The CDR3 sequence is 14 residues long. V was pared by 5 bases and J by 5 bases, with 15 bases between. Germline V gene sequence: CDR1 SEHNR, CDR2 FQNEAQ (reference sequence). Worth noting for this clonotype: Its antigen is not identified.

TCRdb analysed the 5' RACE reads with MiXCR anew, one entry per CDR3 protein. The sample includes approximately 290,000 distinct CDR3 sequences, around 15% seen only once; the top ten take 22%. This clonotype was obtained from a man aged 18 to 29 who had mild COVID-19 (a few samples of this study predate the infection). Cell type and time point are not known. The chain links TRBV7-9 to TRBJ1-1, with D possibly being TRBD1 (5 bases). The sequencing sample was made of PBMCs or a T cell subset sorted from them (not recorded which). The CDR3 nucleotides read TGTGCCAGCAGCACGTCGAGGAGGGGAACTGAAGCTTTCTTT. This sequence encodes CASSTSRRGTEAFF.